This T cell receptor (beta chain) was identified during a study of vaccination effects on CD4 cells after COVID-19. The overall study: ViraFEST assay sequencing came after antigen-specific CD4+ T cells were expanded with viral peptide pools. Two recovered convalescent patients were sampled 16 days and one week pre-vaccination.

CD4+ T cell isolation took place after less than 13 days of culture. PCR confirmed that the person was infected with SARS-CoV-2 between March and December 2020. A half-volume exchange with IL-2 medium occurred on days 3 and 7. The V gene's germline CDR1 is ENHRY and CDR2 SYGVKD. The CDR3 covers 13 residues. The V and J ends lost 0 bases and 8 bases respectively, with 10 bases between them. The table lists this clone with a few counts. The antigen is undetermined. The table came from immunoSEQ multiplex PCR; TCRdb's copy has only in-frame clones and leaves some out. The table lists approximately 60,000 clones, about two thirds of them singletons.

The sequenced sample was CD4+ T cells from PBMCs cultured without peptide, obtained before COVID-19 vaccination. The chain couples TRBV10-3 to TRBJ1-2; D ambiguous. This sequence was found in a human donor who had a prior SARS-CoV-2 infection. CDR3 in amino acids: CAISESGAKGYTF. The CDR3 nucleotides are TGTGCCATCAGTGAGTCTGGCGCGAAAGGCTACACCTTC.